This T cell receptor beta chain was sequenced in a study of response to subunit inactivated influenza vaccine. About this clonotype itself: Its antigen is still unknown.

Germline V gene lookup returns CDR1 LNHNV and CDR2 YYDKDF (reference sequence). The CDR3 sequence is 13 residues long. The V gene lost 1 base and the J gene lost 7 bases, with 10 bases spanning the gap. TCRdb reprocessed the RT-PCR reads via MiXCR and lists one record per CDR3 protein. The table records approximately 700,000 distinct CDR3 sequences, more than 15% of them present only once. Findings and limits, study-wide: The authors put forward the suggestion that each seasonal influenza vaccination may bring in only a limited number of new T cells.

The chain carries TRBV15 and TRBJ1-2, with D unclear. The TCR sequence derives from a man over 45 who received an inactivated influenza vaccine. This specimen consisted of PBMCs from blood, obtained roughly 12 days after vaccination. The CDR3 bases are TGTGCCACCAGCAGAGTGCCCGATTCTGGCTACACCTTC. This translates into CATSRVPDSGYTF.